The rows below give T cell receptor beta chains drawn from one sample of a study of T-cell memory formation after mild COVID-19. Via MiXCR, TCRdb re-called the 5' RACE reads, giving one row per CDR3 protein. The sample has 470,000 or so distinct CDR3 sequences, roughly 17% seen once. The sample comprised PBMCs or a T cell subset sorted from them (not recorded which). All receptors come from a man aged 18 to 29 who had mild COVID-19 (a few samples of this study predate the infection). Cell type and time point are not known. Each CDR3 is given with its conserved first and last residue. Fields, in order: J gene, V gene, D gene, clone size, CDR3 DNA, CDR3 protein. D genes are given only for firm matches. Clone size is not always given. Where it is, it says once, few, many or a class for expanded clones.

j_gene: TRBJ2-1; v_gene: TRBV29-1; d_gene: TRBD2; abundance: many; CDR3nt: TGCAGTGCGGGGGGGGTCTACAATGAGCAGTTCTTC; CDR3aa: CSAGGVYNEQFF
j_gene: TRBJ1-5; v_gene: TRBV10-3; d_gene: -; abundance: -; CDR3nt: TGTGCCATCAGTCCGGGACCGGGCCATCAGCCCCAGCATTTT; CDR3aa: CAISPGPGHQPQHF
j_gene: TRBJ1-1; v_gene: TRBV4-1; d_gene: TRBD1; abundance: -; CDR3nt: TGCGCCAGCAGCCCGCCCCGTGGTGGGACAGGGGGAATTTCTGAAGCTTTCTTT; CDR3aa: CASSPPRGGTGGISEAFF
j_gene: TRBJ1-4; v_gene: TRBV7-9; d_gene: -; abundance: -; CDR3nt: TGTGCCAGCAGCTTAGCGCTCGGTACGACAGCCGGGGATGAAAAACTGTTTTTT; CDR3aa: CASSLALGTTAGDEKLFF
j_gene: TRBJ2-1; v_gene: TRBV2; d_gene: -; abundance: -; CDR3nt: TGTGCCAGCAGCCACCCGGGACATGACTACAATGAGCAGTTCTTC; CDR3aa: CASSHPGHDYNEQFF
j_gene: TRBJ2-5; v_gene: TRBV5-1; d_gene: -; abundance: many; CDR3nt: TGCGCCAGCAGCATAGAAGAGACCCAGTACTTC; CDR3aa: CASSIEETQYF
j_gene: TRBJ1-2; v_gene: TRBV4-2; d_gene: TRBD1; abundance: few; CDR3nt: TGTGCCAGCAGCCAAGATGCAGCAGGGGGTGGCTACACCTTC; CDR3aa: CASSQDAAGGGYTF
j_gene: TRBJ2-3; v_gene: TRBV30; d_gene: -; abundance: few; CDR3nt: TGTGCCTGGGGAACCACAGATACGCAGTATTTT; CDR3aa: CAWGTTDTQYF
j_gene: TRBJ2-2; v_gene: TRBV28; d_gene: TRBD1; abundance: many; CDR3nt: TGTGCCAGCAGGAGCCTCAGGGGGAGCACCGGGGAGCTGTTTTTT; CDR3aa: CASRSLRGSTGELFF
j_gene: TRBJ2-3; v_gene: TRBV7-3; d_gene: TRBD2; abundance: few; CDR3nt: TGTGCCAGCAGCTGGACTAGCGGGGGGGGCACAGATACGCAGTATTTT; CDR3aa: CASSWTSGGGTDTQYF
j_gene: TRBJ2-2; v_gene: TRBV29-1; d_gene: TRBD1; abundance: few; CDR3nt: TGCAGCGTTACAGGGGACGGAGGGGAGCTGTTTTTT; CDR3aa: CSVTGDGGELFF
j_gene: TRBJ2-3; v_gene: TRBV29-1; d_gene: -; abundance: few; CDR3nt: TGCAGCGTTGAATCGGCAGGGGGGGGGGATACGCAGTATTTT; CDR3aa: CSVESAGGGDTQYF
j_gene: TRBJ2-2; v_gene: TRBV9; d_gene: -; abundance: -; CDR3nt: TGTGCCAGCAGCGTAGGCGTCTTTTCCACCGGGGAGCTGTTTTTT; CDR3aa: CASSVGVFSTGELFF
j_gene: TRBJ2-1; v_gene: TRBV20-1; d_gene: -; abundance: -; CDR3nt: TGCAGTGCTAGAGACCCTCGAGAGCAGTTCTTC; CDR3aa: CSARDPREQFF
j_gene: TRBJ1-1; v_gene: TRBV4-2; d_gene: TRBD1; abundance: few; CDR3nt: TGTGCCAGCAGTCAACGGGGGGCAGGGGGGGCTTTCTTT; CDR3aa: CASSQRGAGGAFF
j_gene: TRBJ2-3; v_gene: TRBV11-3; d_gene: -; abundance: many; CDR3nt: TGTGCCAGCAGCTTCGGCTTTGATACGCAGTATTTT; CDR3aa: CASSFGFDTQYF
j_gene: TRBJ2-1; v_gene: TRBV7-3; d_gene: TRBD2; abundance: few; CDR3nt: TGTGCCAGCAGCTTAACGGGAGCGGGGGCCAGCGATGAGCAGTTCTTC; CDR3aa: CASSLTGAGASDEQFF
j_gene: TRBJ2-3; v_gene: TRBV5-1; d_gene: -; abundance: few; CDR3nt: TGCGCCAGCAGCCGGGGTTTCCCTCCCACAGATACGCAGTATTTT; CDR3aa: CASSRGFPPTDTQYF
j_gene: TRBJ2-2; v_gene: TRBV7-9; d_gene: -; abundance: -; CDR3nt: TGTGCCAGCAGCCCATTTTGGAGTACCGGGGAGCTGTTTTTT; CDR3aa: CASSPFWSTGELFF
j_gene: TRBJ2-1; v_gene: TRBV19; d_gene: -; abundance: -; CDR3nt: TGTGCCAGTAGTCGGATAGATGAGCAGTTCTTC; CDR3aa: CASSRIDEQFF
j_gene: TRBJ1-5; v_gene: TRBV5-1; d_gene: -; abundance: few; CDR3nt: TGCGCCAGCAGCTTGGGAGGGGACGGCCAGCCCCAGCATTTT; CDR3aa: CASSLGGDGQPQHF
j_gene: TRBJ2-3; v_gene: TRBV11-3; d_gene: -; abundance: -; CDR3nt: TGTGCCAGCAGCACAGGTGGGGCGCCAGATACGCAGTATTTT; CDR3aa: CASSTGGAPDTQYF
j_gene: TRBJ2-1; v_gene: TRBV20-1; d_gene: -; abundance: -; CDR3nt: TGCAGTGCTAGAGTAGTCCTAGCAGTCAATGAGCAGTTCTTC; CDR3aa: CSARVVLAVNEQFF
j_gene: TRBJ2-7; v_gene: TRBV5-5; d_gene: -; abundance: few; CDR3nt: TGTGCCAGCAGCTTGAAGGAGTCGAGAACCTACGAGCAGTACTTC; CDR3aa: CASSLKESRTYEQYF
j_gene: TRBJ2-1; v_gene: TRBV5-1; d_gene: TRBD2; abundance: -; CDR3nt: TGCGCCAGCAGCTCCGGACTAGCGAGGGGGCCGGGGCAGTTCTTC; CDR3aa: CASSSGLARGPGQFF
j_gene: TRBJ1-2; v_gene: TRBV7-9; d_gene: -; abundance: -; CDR3nt: TGTGCCAGCAGCTTAGACGGGGTTGGCGGCTACACCTTC; CDR3aa: CASSLDGVGGYTF
j_gene: TRBJ2-3; v_gene: TRBV11-2; d_gene: TRBD2; abundance: few; CDR3nt: TGTGCCAGCAGCTTATGGACTAGCGGGGGAGGGGCAGATACGCAGTATTTT; CDR3aa: CASSLWTSGGGADTQYF
j_gene: TRBJ2-3; v_gene: TRBV20-1; d_gene: -; abundance: many; CDR3nt: TGCAGTGCTACGAGGGGGGGTTTCACAGATACGCAGTATTTT; CDR3aa: CSATRGGFTDTQYF
j_gene: TRBJ1-1; v_gene: TRBV28; d_gene: TRBD1; abundance: -; CDR3nt: TGTGCCAGCAGTCACGGGACAGCGAATGATGAAGCTTTCTTT; CDR3aa: CASSHGTANDEAFF
j_gene: TRBJ2-1; v_gene: TRBV5-6; d_gene: -; abundance: -; CDR3nt: TGTGCCAGTAAGAACTACAATGAGCAGTTCTTC; CDR3aa: CASKNYNEQFF
j_gene: TRBJ2-7; v_gene: TRBV5-1; d_gene: -; abundance: few; CDR3nt: TGCGCCAGCTCCCGTACAGACTACGAGCAGTACTTC; CDR3aa: CASSRTDYEQYF
j_gene: TRBJ1-6; v_gene: TRBV6-1; d_gene: -; abundance: -; CDR3nt: TGTGCCAGCAGTGAACAGGCAGGCGACTCACCCCTCCACTTT; CDR3aa: CASSEQAGDSPLHF
j_gene: TRBJ1-6; v_gene: TRBV7-2; d_gene: -; abundance: -; CDR3nt: TGTGCCAGCAGCTTGGGCAGCTTGAATTCACCCCTCCACTTT; CDR3aa: CASSLGSLNSPLHF